This T cell receptor (beta chain) was observed in a study of blood T cell repertoires in COVID-19 (dated by TCRdb to about 2020). In terms of the full investigation: The collaborator samples originated in the United States, Italy and Spain and spanned the acute and convalescent phases of COVID-19. Subjects who had been exposed to COVID-19, were actively infected with it, or had recovered from it provided the deeply sampled blood TCRbeta repertoires that made up the dataset. Where available, HLA class I and class II types were obtained from metadata supplied by the sample provider rather than from assay-based typing. Samples came from the ongoing ImmuneRACE study (first 160 participants) plus 1,254 subjects from 6 global collaborators. A freely available public database, intended as a resource for researchers studying the immune response to SARS-CoV-2, is where the repertoires were released. A de-identified subject ID, COVID-19 status, age in years and sex were almost always included in the sample metadata. The material from the prospective study consisted of cDNA or gDNA derived from T cells, B-cell-depleted T cells, or PBMCs. On the study overall, not on this receptor specifically: Clinical and demographic metadata were provided uncurated, with the amount varying by source and participant.

V is cut back by 7 bases and J by 5 bases, with 10 bases in the junction unmatched. Measured from the cysteine to the valine, the CDR3 is 15 residues long. This entry keeps only the CDR3 DNA: 45 bases, framed from base 1. For CDR1 and CDR2, the germline V gene lists SNHLY and FYNNEI. A note on this clone: Its antigen is still unknown. One base away there is no much larger clone; base qualities are not given.

TCRbeta CDR3 regions were amplified from genomic DNA using the immunoSEQ Assay, a bias-controlled multiplex PCR. The published analysis was carried out like this. Nucleated cell counts per sample were estimated from amplification of reference gene primers within the assay. Sequence reads were collapsed and filtered to measure the absolute abundance of every unique TCRbeta CDR3 rearrangement. For each sample, productive Simpson clonality was calculated as the square root of Simpson's diversity index across productive rearrangements. TCRdb provides this immuneACCESS table in a form limited to in-frame rearrangements. Some clones are lacking; in checked studies, under half of them reflect an unresolved V gene, and why the rest are absent is not known. For V, J and clone size, that table is used; D and trimming come from the DNA. This sample lists 450,000 to 500,000 clones; approximately 91% were detected once. 6.5% to 9.5% of the sample is taken by the ten largest.

Participants in the prospective study were aged roughly 18 to 89 years, lived in 24 United States geographic areas, and enrolled through a virtual design. To assign participants to cohorts, the prospective study relied on clinical history that participants themselves reported in a screening survey and a study questionnaire. For ImmuneRACE Cohort 3, a participant was defined as recovered based on two consecutive negative NP/OP PCR tests, clearance by a healthcare professional, or resolution of symptoms. In the prospective study, whole blood, serum and a nasopharyngeal or oropharyngeal swab were collected from each participant by mobile phlebotomists. Prospective study participants could optionally give additional blood draws and questionnaires over an approximately two-month period. Before DNA extraction, blood samples from the prospective study were shipped at room temperature or frozen.

The material sequenced was PBMCs or T cells enriched from blood (not recorded which). The V and J segments used are TRBV2 and TRBJ2-7, with TRBD1 matching 11 junction bases. This TCR came from an older woman who had recovered from COVID-19. The nucleotide sequence is given as TGTGCCAGCAAAGGCGGGACAGGGGGGATTCACGAGCAGTACGTC. The translation is CASKGGTGGIHEQYV.